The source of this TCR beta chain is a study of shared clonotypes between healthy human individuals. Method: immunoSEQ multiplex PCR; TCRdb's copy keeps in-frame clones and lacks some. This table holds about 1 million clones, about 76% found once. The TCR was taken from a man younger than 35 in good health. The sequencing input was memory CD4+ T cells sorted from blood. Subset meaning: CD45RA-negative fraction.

CDR3 sequence reads: CSAETAPKKTF. As DNA, the CDR3 is TGCAGTGCCGAGACGGCCCCCAAAAAGACCTTC. The chain couples TRBV20-1 to TRBJ1-2; unclear D gene. Per germline, CDR1 DFQATT and CDR2 SNEGSKA (reference sequence). Deletions cut 6 bases from V and 14 bases from J, with 19 bases between. The CDR3 is 11 residues long.